This TCR beta chain originates from a study of T cells in women clearing cervical HPV infection (dated by TCRdb to about 2018). Study-level background: The cases were 20 to 25 women with histologically confirmed HPV16-related CIN3 or worse, and 2 of those women had invasive cancers. Case blood was taken at the visit when the lesion was first identified, whereas control blood was taken when infection was no longer detected. Among cases, blood sampling came a median of approximately 150 days after lesion detection, with an interquartile range of roughly 85 to 230 days. Nested within Costa Rica's Guanacaste HPV Natural History Study, an exploratory proof-of-principle case-control study compared TCR repertoires across cervical HPV16 outcomes. Quality controls consisted of five blinded duplicates per group, for a total of approximately 60 samples made up of approximately 50 participants and some 10 replicates. Since HLA typing was available for only a few women, HLA type could not be ruled out as a confounder. Cases had a median age of 34 years and controls had a median age of around 41, with no significant differences in baseline characteristics. The parent cohort enrolled about 10,000 women aged 18 or older in Guanacaste, Costa Rica, during about 1992 to 1995 and followed them for 7 to 8 years. The 20 to 25 controls were women who cleared a single incident HPV16 infection within 12 months without developing precancer or cancer. Cases were matched to controls by age within five years and by the year the sample was collected.

Using the immunoSEQ assay, multiplex PCR amplified TCR beta CDR3 regions from an average of about 1,200 ng of genomic DNA per sample. The assay corrected primer bias using a complete synthetic TCR repertoire to establish an amplification baseline. The amplicons were sequenced on the Illumina platform. Per the authors' processing: Sequences were error-corrected by clustering with frequency ratios and a modified nearest-neighbor algorithm and were then analyzed in the immunoSEQ Analyzer with IMGT gene definitions. TCR richness and evenness were averaged over 20 rarefaction repeats at each rarefaction depth, excluding samples with fewer sequences than the depth. Wilcoxon rank sum tests with FDR correction were used to compare V, D and J gene relative abundances between the groups. An intraclass correlation of roughly 95% for TCR richness and an average of roughly 76% across 66 gene segments were obtained from the blinded duplicates. TCRdb took this table from immuneACCESS and kept in-frame rearrangements with V and J called. Such tables lack part of the clones; where checked against another copy, unresolved V genes explain under half of the gap, and the rest is unexplained. The DNA was the basis for D and trimming; V, J and clone size are from that table. This sample's table lists over 15,000 clones. The biggest ten clones account for roughly 10% of the sample.

As for this clone: Its antigen is still unknown.

Every participant had a single incident cervical HPV16 infection, and prevalent HPV16 infections were excluded. Cervical HPV DNA was detected with MY09/MY11 PCR, and genotyping was done by dot-blot hybridization. About 15 mL of heparinized blood were centrifuged, and the buffy coat was split into aliquots, frozen at -30 degrees C, and then kept at -80 degrees C. QIAGEN kits were used to extract genomic DNA from the buffy coat specimens. Here is what the overall study found, with its caveats: TCR repertoire richness was significantly higher in CIN3+ cases than in controls across sequencing depths, while evenness did not differ. The cross-sectional design could not show whether associations preceded infection or resulted from it; effector/memory subsets and HPV-specific T cells were not isolated. T-cell numbers per sample were unknown, so richness differences could reflect varying T-cell content rather than repertoire biology. By combining richness with V gene abundances, random forest classifiers separated cases from controls with an estimated AUC of about 0.86.

This clonotype was sampled from a woman between 18 and 70 years old with a cervical HPV16 infection that either progressed to CIN3+ or cleared (not recorded which). Sequencing input: blood buffy coat.

This receptor has the CDR3 CASTIQGADRVAFF. Partial CDR3 DNA: TGTGCCAGTACCATACAGGGGGCCGACCGAGTA. The chain links TRBV19 with TRBJ1-1; 9 bases in the middle match TRBD1. The CDR3 end falls 3 residues outside the read, so it is completed with the germline J gene. CDR1 and CDR2, per the germline V gene (reference sequence), are LNHDA and SQIVND. Spanning cysteine to phenylalanine, the CDR3 consists of 14 amino acids. Shown are 33 bases from within the CDR3, in frame from base 1.